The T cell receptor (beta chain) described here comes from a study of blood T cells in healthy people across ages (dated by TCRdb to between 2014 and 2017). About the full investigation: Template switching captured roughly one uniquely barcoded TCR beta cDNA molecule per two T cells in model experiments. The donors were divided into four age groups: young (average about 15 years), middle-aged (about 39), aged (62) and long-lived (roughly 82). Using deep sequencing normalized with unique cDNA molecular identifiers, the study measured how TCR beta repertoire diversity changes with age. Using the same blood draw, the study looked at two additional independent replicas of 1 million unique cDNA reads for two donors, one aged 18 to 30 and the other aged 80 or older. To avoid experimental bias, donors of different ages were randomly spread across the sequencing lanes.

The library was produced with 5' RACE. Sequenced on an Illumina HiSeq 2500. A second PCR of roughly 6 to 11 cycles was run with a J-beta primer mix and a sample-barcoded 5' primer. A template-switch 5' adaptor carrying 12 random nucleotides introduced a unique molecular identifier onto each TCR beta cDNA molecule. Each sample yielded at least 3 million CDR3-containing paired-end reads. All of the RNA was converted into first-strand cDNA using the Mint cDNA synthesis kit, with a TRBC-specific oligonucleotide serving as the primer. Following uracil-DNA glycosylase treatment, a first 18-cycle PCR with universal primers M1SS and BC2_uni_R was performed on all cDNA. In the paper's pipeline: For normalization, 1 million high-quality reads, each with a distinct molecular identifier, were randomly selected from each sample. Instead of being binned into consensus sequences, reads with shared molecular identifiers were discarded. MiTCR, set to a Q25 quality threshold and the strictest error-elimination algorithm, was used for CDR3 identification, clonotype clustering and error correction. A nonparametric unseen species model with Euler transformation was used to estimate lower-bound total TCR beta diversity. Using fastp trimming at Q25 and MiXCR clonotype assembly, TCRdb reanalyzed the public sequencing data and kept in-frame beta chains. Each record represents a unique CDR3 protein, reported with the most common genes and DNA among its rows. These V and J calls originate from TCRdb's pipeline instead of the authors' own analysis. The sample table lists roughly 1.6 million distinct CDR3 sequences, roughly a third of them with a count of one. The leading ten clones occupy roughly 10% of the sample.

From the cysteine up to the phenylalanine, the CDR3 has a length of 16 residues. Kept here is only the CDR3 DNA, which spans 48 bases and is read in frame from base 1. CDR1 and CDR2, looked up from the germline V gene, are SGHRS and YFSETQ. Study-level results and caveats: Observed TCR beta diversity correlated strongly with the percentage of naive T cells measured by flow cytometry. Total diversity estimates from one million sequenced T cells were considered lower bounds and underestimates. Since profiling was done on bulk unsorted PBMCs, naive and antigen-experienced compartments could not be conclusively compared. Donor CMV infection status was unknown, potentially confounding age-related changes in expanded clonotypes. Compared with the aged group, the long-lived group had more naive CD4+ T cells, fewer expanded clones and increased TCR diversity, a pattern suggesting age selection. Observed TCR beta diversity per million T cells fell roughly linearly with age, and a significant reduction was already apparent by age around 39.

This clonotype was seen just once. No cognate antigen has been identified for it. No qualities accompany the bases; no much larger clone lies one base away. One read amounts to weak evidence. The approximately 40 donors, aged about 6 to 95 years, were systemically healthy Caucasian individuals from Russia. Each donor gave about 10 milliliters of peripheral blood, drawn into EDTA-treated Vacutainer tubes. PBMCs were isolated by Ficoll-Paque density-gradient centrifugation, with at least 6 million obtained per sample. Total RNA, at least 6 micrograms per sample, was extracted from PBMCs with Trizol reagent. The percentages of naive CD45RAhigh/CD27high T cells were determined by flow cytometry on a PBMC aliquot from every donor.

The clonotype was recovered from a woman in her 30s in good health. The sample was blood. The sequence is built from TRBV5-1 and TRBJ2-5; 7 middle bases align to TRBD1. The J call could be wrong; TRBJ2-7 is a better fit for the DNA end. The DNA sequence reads TGCGCCAGCTCAGACAGGGAGAAAAGGGGTACCTACGAGCAGTACTTC. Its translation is CASSDREKRGTYEQYF.